This paragraph reports one T cell receptor (beta chain). Its antigen is unknown. As for treatment: about 20 received Ad26.COV2.S at low or high dose, single or two shots; several received placebo; per-sample allocation not given. Day 63 after the first injection of vaccine or placebo was the sampling time. Boston provided a donor who was an adult aged 18-55 years. The data stem from a study of Ad26.COV2.S vaccination and SARS-CoV-2 variants. Background on the study: Administration of Ad26.COV2.S was intramuscular, either once or twice 56 days apart. Study results and limitations: Substantial breadth in spike-specific CD8+ and CD4+ T cell responses was reportedly seen after vaccination.

The CDR3 runs to 17 residues. CDR1 is WSHSY, CDR2 SAAADI, per germline. The trim removed 7 bases at V and 1 base at J, leaving 10 bases unmatched. Some clones are missing from TCRdb's copy, which holds only in-frame ones; the method was immunoSEQ multiplex PCR. The sample has some 350,000 clones; approximately 87% are singletons. The TCR sequence derives from a person between 18 and 65 years old who received the Ad26.COV2.S COVID-19 vaccine or a placebo. The genes are TRBV10-2 and TRBJ2-2, with 9 positions matching TRBD1. Sequences were derived from peripheral blood, sampled in a trial of Ad26.COV2.S vaccine versus placebo. CDR3 DNA sequence: TGCGCCAGCATTCTCACCGTGGGACAGGGGAACACCGGGGAGCTGTTTTTT. This translates into CASILTVGQGNTGELFF.